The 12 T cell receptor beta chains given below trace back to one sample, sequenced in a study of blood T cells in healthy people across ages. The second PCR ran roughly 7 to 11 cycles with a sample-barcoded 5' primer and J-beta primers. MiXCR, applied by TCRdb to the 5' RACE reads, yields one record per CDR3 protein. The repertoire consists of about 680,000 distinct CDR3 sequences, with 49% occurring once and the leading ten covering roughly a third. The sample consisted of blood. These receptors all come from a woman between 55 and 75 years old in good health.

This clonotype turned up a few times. In DNA, the CDR3 is TGTGCCAGCAGTTTACATAGGGGGTCCTACGAGCAGTACTTC. This codes for CASSLHRGSYEQYF. V usage is TRBV28 and J usage is TRBJ2-7; perhaps TRBD1 as D (6 bases). Germline lookup yields CDR1 MDHEN and CDR2 SYDVKM. CDR3 length: 14 residues. Trimming took off 2 bases at V and 1 base at J, with 9 bases between the two ends.

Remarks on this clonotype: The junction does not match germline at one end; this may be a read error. Written as DNA, the CDR3 is TGTAGCGTTGAAGGGAATGATGAGCAGTACTTC. Its protein product is CSVEGNDEQYF. The V and J genes are TRBV29-1 and TRBJ2-1, with a tentative D call TRBD2 (5 bases). The J call is in doubt because the DNA end fits TRBJ2-7 better. Germline-derived CDR1 and CDR2 are SQVTM and ANQGSEA. The CDR3 totals 11 residues.

The CDR3 region has the DNA TGTGCCAGCAGTTTTTCGTTAGCGGAGACGCAGTATTTT. Protein: CASSFSLAETQYF. J is TRBJ2-3 and V is TRBV27; D perhaps matches TRBD2 (6 bases). The CDR3 runs to 13 residues. Trimming removed 3 bases at V and 9 bases at J, with 13 bases between. Germline CDR1 and CDR2: MNHEY and SMNVEV (reference sequence).

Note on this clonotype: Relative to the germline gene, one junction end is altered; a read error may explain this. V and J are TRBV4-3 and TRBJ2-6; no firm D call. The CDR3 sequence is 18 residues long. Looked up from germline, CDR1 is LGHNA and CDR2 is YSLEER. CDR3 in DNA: TGCGCCAACAGCCAAGATTCAGCAGGTTTCACTGGGGCCAACGTCCTGACTTTC. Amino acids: CANSQDSAGFTGANVLTF.

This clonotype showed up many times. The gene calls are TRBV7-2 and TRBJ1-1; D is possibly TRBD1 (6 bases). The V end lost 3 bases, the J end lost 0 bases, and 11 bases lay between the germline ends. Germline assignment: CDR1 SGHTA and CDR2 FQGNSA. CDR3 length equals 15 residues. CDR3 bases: TGTGCCAGCAGCTTGACAGGCAACATGAACACTGAAGCTTTCTTT. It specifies CASSLTGNMNTEAFF.

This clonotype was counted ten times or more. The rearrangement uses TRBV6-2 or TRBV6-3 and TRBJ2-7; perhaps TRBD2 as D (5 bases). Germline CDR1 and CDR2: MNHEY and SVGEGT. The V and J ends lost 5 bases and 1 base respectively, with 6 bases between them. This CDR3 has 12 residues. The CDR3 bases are TGTGCCAGCAGTCGGGGTTCCTACGAGCAGTACTTC. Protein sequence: CASSRGSYEQYF.

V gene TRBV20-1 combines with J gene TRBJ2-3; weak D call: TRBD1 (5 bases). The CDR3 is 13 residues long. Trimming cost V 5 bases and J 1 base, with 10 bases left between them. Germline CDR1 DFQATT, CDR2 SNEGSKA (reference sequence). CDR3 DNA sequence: TGCAGTGCTCAGTGGGGCGGCACAGATACGCAGTATTTT. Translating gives CSAQWGGTDTQYF.

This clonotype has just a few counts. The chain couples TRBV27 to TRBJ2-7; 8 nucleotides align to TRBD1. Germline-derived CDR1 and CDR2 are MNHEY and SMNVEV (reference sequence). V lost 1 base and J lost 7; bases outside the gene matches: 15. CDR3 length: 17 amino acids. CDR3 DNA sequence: TGTGCCAGCAGTTTATTATTAGTGGCAGGGGGCTACAAGGAGCAGTACTTC. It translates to CASSLLLVAGGYKEQYF.

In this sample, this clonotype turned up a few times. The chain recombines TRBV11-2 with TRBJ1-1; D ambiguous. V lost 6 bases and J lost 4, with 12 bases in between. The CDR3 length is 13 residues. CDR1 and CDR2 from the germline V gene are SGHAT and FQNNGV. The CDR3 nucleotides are TGTGCCAGCAGATCACAGTCTTTCACTGAAGCTTTCTTT. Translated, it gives CASRSQSFTEAFF.

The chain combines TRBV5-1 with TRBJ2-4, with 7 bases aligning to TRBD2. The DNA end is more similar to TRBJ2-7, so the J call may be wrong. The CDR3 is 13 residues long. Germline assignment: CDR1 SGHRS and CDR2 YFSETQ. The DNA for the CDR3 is TGCGCCAGCGGGGGGGAACTCCCATACGAGCAGTACTTC. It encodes CASGGELPYEQYF.

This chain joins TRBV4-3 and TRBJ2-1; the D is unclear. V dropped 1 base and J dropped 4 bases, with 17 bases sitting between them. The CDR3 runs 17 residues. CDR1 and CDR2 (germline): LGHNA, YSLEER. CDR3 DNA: TGCGCCAGCAGCCAAGTCTGGCAGTCAGGTCTTTACAATGAGCAGTTCTTC. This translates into CASSQVWQSGLYNEQFF.

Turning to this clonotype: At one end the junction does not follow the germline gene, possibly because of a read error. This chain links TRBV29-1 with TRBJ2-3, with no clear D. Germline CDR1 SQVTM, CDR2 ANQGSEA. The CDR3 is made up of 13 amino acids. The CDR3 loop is CSAEDFRTDTQYF. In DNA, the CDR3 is TGCAGCGCTGAAGATTTCCGCACAGATACGCAGTATTTT.